This TCR beta chain is from a study of blood T cell repertoires in COVID-19. Original analysis: Nucleated cell number was recorded as an estimate derived from reference gene primer amplification. Clones were sequenced by immunoSEQ multiplex PCR, and TCRdb holds only the in-frame ones, with some missing. That table furnishes V, J and clone size, whereas the DNA furnished D and trimming. The repertoire has 200,000 to 250,000 clones, around 80% of them found once; the top ten carry around 13%. Germline V gives CDR1 SGHNT, CDR2 YYREEE (reference sequence). The V end was cut by 0 bases, the J end by 1 base, with 11 bases between. The CDR3 is 16 amino acids.

The sequenced sample was peripheral blood. The chain has TRBV5-4 and TRBJ1-3, with D possibly matching TRBD1 (5 bases). This receptor was obtained from a human donor in a cohort sampled during active COVID-19. Here the CDR3 reads CASSLDQGTSGNTIYF. The CDR3, as DNA: TGTGCCAGCAGCTTGGATCAGGGCACTTCTGGAAACACCATATATTTT.